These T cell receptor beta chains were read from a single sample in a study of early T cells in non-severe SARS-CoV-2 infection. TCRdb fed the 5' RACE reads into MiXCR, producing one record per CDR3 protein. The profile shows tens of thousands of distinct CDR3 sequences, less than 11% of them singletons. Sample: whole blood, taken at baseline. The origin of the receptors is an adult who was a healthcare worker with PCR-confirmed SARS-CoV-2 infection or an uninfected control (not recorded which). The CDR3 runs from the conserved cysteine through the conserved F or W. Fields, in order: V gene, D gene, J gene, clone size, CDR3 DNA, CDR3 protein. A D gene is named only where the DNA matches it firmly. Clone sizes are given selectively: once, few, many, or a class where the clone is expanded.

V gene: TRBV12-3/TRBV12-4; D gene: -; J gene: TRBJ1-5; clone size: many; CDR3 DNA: TGTGCCAGCAGTAAGGGGTTGAGCAATCAGCCCCAGCATTTT; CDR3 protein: CASSKGLSNQPQHF
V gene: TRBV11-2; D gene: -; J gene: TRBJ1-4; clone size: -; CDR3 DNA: TGTGCCAGCAGCAGAAAACGAGCAGGTGCAACTAATGAAAAACTGTTTTTT; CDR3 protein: CASSRKRAGATNEKLFF
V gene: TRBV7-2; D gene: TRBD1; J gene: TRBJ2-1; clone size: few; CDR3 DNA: TGTGCCAGCAGCTTAGACAACAGGGGCAATGAGCAGTTCTTC; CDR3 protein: CASSLDNRGNEQFF
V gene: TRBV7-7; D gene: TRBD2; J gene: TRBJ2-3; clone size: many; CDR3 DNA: TGTGCCAGCAGCGAAGCGGGACTCACAGATACGCAGTATTTT; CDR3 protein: CASSEAGLTDTQYF
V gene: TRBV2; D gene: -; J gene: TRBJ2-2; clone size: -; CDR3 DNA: TGTGCCAGCAGTGATTACGGGAACACCGGGGAGCTGTTTTTT; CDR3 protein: CASSDYGNTGELFF
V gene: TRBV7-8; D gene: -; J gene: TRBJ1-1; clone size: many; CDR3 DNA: TGTGCCAGCAGCTTGGACAAGAACACTGAAGCTTTCTTT; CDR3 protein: CASSLDKNTEAFF
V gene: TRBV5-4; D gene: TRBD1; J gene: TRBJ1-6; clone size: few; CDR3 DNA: TGTGCCAGCAGCTTGGGGACAGGGACTAATTCACCCCTCCACTTT; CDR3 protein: CASSLGTGTNSPLHF
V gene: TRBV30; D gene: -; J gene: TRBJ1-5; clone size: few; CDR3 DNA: TGTGCCTGGAGTGTGGAGAATAGCAATCAGCCCCAGCATTTT; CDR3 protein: CAWSVENSNQPQHF
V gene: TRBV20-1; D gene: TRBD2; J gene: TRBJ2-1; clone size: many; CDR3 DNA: TGCAGTGCACCCGGGAGGGGGGGCAGCTCCTACAATGAGCAGTTCTTC; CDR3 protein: CSAPGRGGSSYNEQFF
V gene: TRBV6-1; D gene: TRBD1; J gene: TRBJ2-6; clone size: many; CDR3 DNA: TGTGCCAGCAGTGAATGGGCAGGGGGCCAATCCGGGGCCAACGTCCTGACTTTC; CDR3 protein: CASSEWAGGQSGANVLTF
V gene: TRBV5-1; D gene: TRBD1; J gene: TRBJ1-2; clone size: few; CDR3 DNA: TGCGCCAGCAGCCGTTGGGGACAGGGGGACACCACTAACTATGGCTACACCTTC; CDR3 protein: CASSRWGQGDTTNYGYTF
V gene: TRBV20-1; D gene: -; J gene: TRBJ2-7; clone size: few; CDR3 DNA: TGCAGTGCTAGAGGGGCCCGGGACCCAGCCTACGAGCAGTACTTC; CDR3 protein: CSARGARDPAYEQYF
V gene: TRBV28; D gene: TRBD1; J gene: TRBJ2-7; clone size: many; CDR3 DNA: TGTGCCAGCAGTTTATTCGGACAGGGCTCCTACGAGCAGTACTTC; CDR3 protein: CASSLFGQGSYEQYF
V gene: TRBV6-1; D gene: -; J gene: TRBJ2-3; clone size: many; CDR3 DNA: TGTGCCAGCAGTGATTTAGGATCAGATACGCAGTATTTT; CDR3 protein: CASSDLGSDTQYF
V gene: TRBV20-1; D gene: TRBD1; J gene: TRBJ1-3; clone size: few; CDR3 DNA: TGCAGTGCCCCGGACAGGAGATCTGGAAACACCATATATTTT; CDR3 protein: CSAPDRRSGNTIYF
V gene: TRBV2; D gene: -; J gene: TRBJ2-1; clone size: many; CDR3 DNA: TGTGCCAGCGATGATGGGTCCCAGTTCTTC; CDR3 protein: CASDDGSQFF
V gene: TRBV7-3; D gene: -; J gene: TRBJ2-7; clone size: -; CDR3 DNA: TGTGCCAGCAGCTCCATGGGAGAAGGGTACGAGCAGTACTTC; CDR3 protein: CASSSMGEGYEQYF
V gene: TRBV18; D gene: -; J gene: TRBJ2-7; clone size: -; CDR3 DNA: TGTGCCAGCTCAGTCAGTCACTCCTACGAGCAGTACTTC; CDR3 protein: CASSVSHSYEQYF
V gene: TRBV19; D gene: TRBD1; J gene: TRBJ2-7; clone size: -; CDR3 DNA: TGTGCCAGTACGAGGGGGCGCCTTGACGAGCAGTACTTC; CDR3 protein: CASTRGRLDEQYF
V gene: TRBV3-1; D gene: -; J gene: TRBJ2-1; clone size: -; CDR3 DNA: TGTGCCAGCAGCCATCGATACAATGAGCAGTTCTTC; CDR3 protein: CASSHRYNEQFF
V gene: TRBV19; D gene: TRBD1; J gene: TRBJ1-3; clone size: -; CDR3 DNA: TGTGCCACCAAGGACAGGGGTGCGGGAAACACCATATATTTT; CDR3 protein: CATKDRGAGNTIYF